This TCR beta chain was recovered during a study of T-cell reconstitution after alpha-beta-depleted transplantation in children. This CDR3 region has 12 residues. Germline V lookup: CDR1 SGHTA, CDR2 FQGNSA. Trimming took 3 bases from V and 8 from J, leaving 10 bases between them. Unique molecular identifiers were incorporated when the TCRbeta library was constructed. TCRdb processed the PCR reads anew with MiXCR; each CDR3 protein has one entry. The data contain roughly 500,000 distinct CDR3 sequences, 30% to 35% of them singletons. This sequence was found in a human donor who donated a stem cell graft to a child with aplastic anemia. The rearrangement uses TRBV7-2 and TRBJ1-2; D call uncertain. The source was PBMCs from the stem cell graft donor, collected from the stem cell graft. The CDR3 is CASSLQAGGYTF. The CDR3 DNA reads TGTGCCAGCAGCTTGCAGGCGGGAGGCTACACCTTC. Full variable domain (rest looked up from reference TRBV7-2 and TRBJ1-2): GAGVSQSPSNKVTEKGKDVELRCDPISGHTALYWYRQSLGQGLEFLIYFQGNSAPDKSGLPSDRFSAERTGGSVSTLTIQRTQQEDSAVYLCASSLQAGGYTFGSGTRLTVV.